The 28 T cell receptor beta chains reported below all come from one sample, sequenced in a study of CD8 T cells in Susac syndrome. An input of about 0.5 to 1 ug of RNA was subjected to reverse transcription using random hexamers. One entry per CDR3 protein, called by TCRdb with MiXCR from the immunoSEQ multiplex PCR reads. This sample has some 300,000 distinct CDR3 sequences; 65% to 90% occur once, and the top ten carry around 0.2%. The sequencing sample was made of CD8+ T cells from PBMCs. Receptors were obtained from a human donor with multiple sclerosis.

This chain joins TRBV6-5 and TRBJ1-2, with 9 bases matching TRBD1. V lost 6 bases and J lost 7; bases outside the gene matches: 12. The length of the CDR3 is 15 residues. Germline V lookup: CDR1 MNHEY, CDR2 SVGAGI. This CDR3 reads CASSLYRGRDIGYTF. DNA for the CDR3: TGTGCCAGCAGCCTATACAGGGGGCGCGACATTGGCTACACCTTC.

The chain carries TRBV4-3 and TRBJ1-4, with D maybe TRBD1 (5 bases). The V and J ends lost 0 bases and 5 bases respectively, with 13 bases between them. Germline CDR1 LGHNA, CDR2 YSLEER. The CDR3 sequence is 16 residues long. The DNA of the CDR3 is TGCGCCAGCAGCCAAGAAAGCACGGACATAAATGAAAAACTGTTTTTT. Translating gives CASSQESTDINEKLFF.

The J gene is TRBJ2-3, the V gene TRBV2, with a tentative D call TRBD2 (6 bases). The CDR3 contains 15 residues. The germline CDR1 and CDR2 sequences are SNHLY and FYNNEI. The V and J ends lost 5 bases and 5 bases respectively, with 17 bases between them. The CDR3 nucleotides read TGTGCCAGCAGTATTCTGGGCGGGGTTGGAGATACGCAGTATTTT. Protein sequence: CASSILGGVGDTQYF.

This chain joins TRBV6-5 and TRBJ2-1, with TRBD2 matching 14 bases. CDR3 size: 19 residues. CDR1 and CDR2 (germline): MNHEY, SVGAGI. The V segment lost 0 bases and the J segment 6 bases; nucleotides outside the gene matches: 10. CDR3 DNA sequence: TGTGCCAGCAGTTACTCAGCGTGGACTAGCGGGAGGTGGGGCAATGAGCAGTTCTTC. The encoded protein is CASSYSAWTSGRWGNEQFF.

The rearrangement uses TRBV6-2 or TRBV6-3 and TRBJ1-1; D unclear. CDR1 is MNHEY, CDR2 SVGEGT, per germline. This CDR3 has 17 amino acids. Trimming shortened V by 4 bases and J by 4 bases, and 22 bases separated the two germline ends. The CDR3 is CASSSEDALVKITEAFF. DNA for the CDR3: TGTGCCAGCAGTTCAGAGGACGCCTTAGTAAAGATCACTGAAGCTTTCTTT.

The V gene is TRBV9, the J gene TRBJ2-5; 11 bases fit TRBD1. The germline V gene has CDR1 SGDLS and CDR2 YYNGEE. V lost 3 bases to trimming and J lost 3 bases; unmatched junction nucleotides: 7. The CDR3 contains 16 residues. The CDR3 loop is CASSAGQGAREETQYF. The CDR3 region has the DNA TGTGCCAGCAGCGCCGGACAGGGGGCGCGTGAAGAGACCCAGTACTTC.

V gene TRBV12-3 or TRBV12-4 combines with J gene TRBJ2-2; no definite D call. The ends were cut back, 7 bases at V and 3 bases at J, with 18 bases in the middle. This CDR3 contains 16 residues. The chain's CDR3 is CASTSWSLGYTGELFF. The CDR3 DNA is TGTGCCAGCACCTCCTGGAGCCTTGGATACACCGGGGAGCTGTTTTTT.

The chain employs TRBV4-3 and TRBJ2-6; TRBD2 agrees at 7 bases. The CDR3 runs to 16 residues. Looked up from germline, CDR1 is LGHNA and CDR2 is YSLEER. The V segment lost 4 bases and the J segment 2 bases; nucleotides outside the gene matches: 5. CDR3 residues: CASSRVLAPGANVLTF. DNA for the CDR3: TGCGCCAGCAGCCGAGTACTAGCGCCTGGGGCCAACGTCCTGACTTTC.

The table lists this clonotype with a few counts. The rearrangement joins TRBV30 to TRBJ2-7; 15 bases are shared with TRBD2. Germline-derived CDR1 and CDR2 are GTSNPN and SVGIG (reference sequence). There are 13 residues in the CDR3. The J segment lost 6 bases and the V segment lost 7 bases, leaving 4 bases of the junction unmatched. DNA for the CDR3: TGTGCCTTGGGACTAGCGGGAGGTAGCGAGCAGTACTTC. This codes for CALGLAGGSEQYF. Looking up the rest from reference TRBV30 and TRBJ2-7 gives the full variable domain: SQTIHQWPATLVQPVGSPLSLECTVEGTSNPNLYWYRQAAGRGLQLLFYSVGIGQISSEVPQNLSASRPQDRQFILSSKKLLLSDSGFYLCALGLAGGSEQYFGPGTRLTVT.

This chain uses TRBV28 with TRBJ2-1, with D maybe TRBD1 (5 bases). This CDR3 has 16 amino acids. V lost 6 bases and J lost 12, with 27 bases in between. Germline V gives CDR1 MDHEN, CDR2 SYDVKM. The CDR3 coding sequence is TGTGCCAGCAGCCCGCGGACGATCACTGGGGCTGACGGGCAGTTCTTC. Translation gives CASSPRTITGADGQFF.

The chain combines TRBV12-3 or TRBV12-4 with TRBJ2-2; the D gene is possibly TRBD2 (6 bases). The CDR3 is 15 amino acids. Deletions cut 7 bases from V and 3 bases from J, with 15 bases between. The CDR3 sequence is CASMDSGTYTGELFF. In DNA form, the CDR3 reads TGTGCCAGCATGGATTCCGGGACTTACACCGGGGAGCTGTTTTTT.

J is TRBJ2-1 and V is TRBV5-4, with unresolved D. Germline CDR1 SGHNT, CDR2 YYREEE (reference sequence). The CDR3 extends over 12 amino acids. Trimming left V 4 bases short and J 8 bases short, with 10 bases between. Written as DNA, the CDR3 is TGTGCCAGCAGCAATATTGGCGATGAGCAGTTCTTC. Protein sequence: CASSNIGDEQFF.

The V gene is TRBV20-1, the J gene TRBJ2-1; the match to TRBD2 covers 10 bases. This CDR3 contains 18 residues. V trimming: 0 bases; J trimming: 8 bases; junction bases outside the gene matches: 16. Per germline, CDR1 DFQATT and CDR2 SNEGSKA (reference sequence). CDR3 DNA sequence: TGCAGTGCTAGAGATCAAGTCTCAGCGGGAGGGCCTTCGGATGAGCAGTTCTTC. It yields the protein CSARDQVSAGGPSDEQFF.

The DNA for the CDR3 is TGTGCCAGTAGTATACATTGGGACAGCACCGGGGAGCTGTTTTTT. It specifies CASSIHWDSTGELFF. The J gene is TRBJ2-2, the V gene TRBV19; 7 bases align to TRBD1. Germline CDR1 reads LNHDA; CDR2 reads SQIVND (reference sequence). This CDR3 is 15 amino acids long. The V segment lost 2 bases and the J segment 4 bases; nucleotides outside the gene matches: 4.

The chain employs TRBV9 and TRBJ2-7; TRBD2 is a possible D gene (5 bases). Trimming took off 4 bases at V and 7 bases at J, with 18 bases between the two ends. The germline V gene has CDR1 SGDLS and CDR2 YYNGEE. CDR3 length equals 14 residues. The DNA for the CDR3 is TGTGCCAGCAGCACCCAAAATCCGACGGGGGAGCAGTACTTC. It encodes CASSTQNPTGEQYF.

The rearrangement uses TRBV28 and TRBJ1-5; D gene unclear. CDR3 size: 13 residues. Trimming took off 5 bases at V and 4 bases at J, with 9 bases between the two ends. Germline CDR1 is MDHEN and CDR2 is SYDVKM. The CDR3 loop is CASSPINNQPQHF. CDR3 sequence (DNA): TGTGCCAGCAGTCCCATAAATAATCAGCCCCAGCATTTT.

The chain couples TRBV28 to TRBJ2-7, with 10 nucleotides matching TRBD2. The V gene end was trimmed by 5 bases and the J gene end by 2 bases; junction bases not matched to a gene: 9. The germline V gene encodes CDR1 MDHEN and CDR2 SYDVKM. The CDR3 sequence is 16 residues long. CDR3 sequence (DNA): TGTGCCAGCAGTCTTCCGACTAGCGGGCCGACCTACGAGCAGTACTTC. As protein: CASSLPTSGPTYEQYF.

The J gene is TRBJ1-1, the V gene TRBV10-2; D is uncertain. This CDR3 has 14 residues. Trimming took off 3 bases at V and 0 bases at J, with 8 bases between the two ends. CDR1 WSHSY and CDR2 SAAADI come from the germline V gene. The CDR3 DNA is TGCGCCAGCAGTGATTACGCCGTGAACACTGAAGCTTTCTTT. Translation gives CASSDYAVNTEAFF.

The chain carries TRBV7-8 and TRBJ2-2, with D hard to call. Germline V lookup: CDR1 SGHVS, CDR2 FQNEAQ. This CDR3 is 13 amino acids long. The germline V and J ends were trimmed by 5 bases and 6 bases, with 10 bases remaining between them. The CDR3 here is CASSPAESGELFF. The CDR3 DNA is TGTGCCAGCAGCCCCGCAGAGTCCGGGGAGCTGTTTTTT.

This chain uses TRBV7-2 with TRBJ1-1; no clear D gene. The V and J ends lost 4 bases and 6 bases respectively, with 12 bases between them. The CDR3 has 13 residues. Germline CDR1 and CDR2: SGHTA and FQGNSA. CDR3 region: CASSSHPDSEAFF. The DNA for the CDR3 is TGTGCCAGCAGCTCACACCCTGACTCTGAAGCTTTCTTT.

This rearrangement joins TRBV7-2 to TRBJ1-5, with 8 bases identical to TRBD1. CDR3 length equals 18 residues. Germline CDR1 is SGHTA and CDR2 is FQGNSA. The V gene end was trimmed by 1 base and the J gene end by 2 bases; junction bases not matched to a gene: 10. CDR3 protein: CASSLGYGRGLGNQPQHF. CDR3 sequence (DNA): TGTGCCAGCAGCTTAGGATACGGCAGGGGGCTCGGCAATCAGCCCCAGCATTTT.

The genes are TRBV6-5 and TRBJ2-2; 11 bases agree with TRBD2. The germline CDR1 and CDR2 sequences are MNHEY and SVGAGI. This CDR3 contains 18 residues. V was clipped by 2 bases and J by 5 bases; unmatched bases: 10. CDR3 coding DNA: TGTGCCAGCAGTTACACACGGACTAGCGGGTTACTTACCGGGGAGCTGTTTTTT. The encoded protein is CASSYTRTSGLLTGELFF.

V is TRBV7-2 and J is TRBJ2-3; D assignment may be TRBD1 or TRBD2 (6 bases each). Germline loops: CDR1 SGHTA, CDR2 FQGNSA. Trimming took off 8 bases at V and 4 bases at J, with 25 bases between the two ends. The CDR3 runs 17 residues. The CDR3 region has the DNA TGTGCCAGCGGGGGGCGCACAATGGAAGTTTTATCAGATACGCAGTATTTT. Its protein product is CASGGRTMEVLSDTQYF.

CDR3 nucleotide sequence: TGTGCCAGCAGTTTAGTAGGGACGGGTAACACTGAAGCTTTCTTT. Translated, it gives CASSLVGTGNTEAFF. This chain links TRBV27 with TRBJ1-1; perhaps TRBD1 as D (5 bases). V was shortened by 2 bases and J by 2 bases, with 12 bases between the two germline ends. The germline V gene encodes CDR1 MNHEY and CDR2 SMNVEV (reference sequence). CDR3 size: 15 residues.

This rearrangement joins TRBV6-5 to TRBJ2-5; a weak D match, TRBD2 (5 bases). V lost 2 bases, J lost 5 bases, and 12 bases lay in between. This CDR3 spans 14 amino acids. Germline values: CDR1 MNHEY, CDR2 SVGAGI. CDR3 sequence (DNA): TGTGCCAGCAGTTACCTCTCGGGGTTGGAGACCCAGTACTTC. Its translation: CASSYLSGLETQYF.

This clonotype was observed a handful of times. CDR3 DNA: TGTGCCAGCAGCCTAGACGACAGGGTCGGCTACGAGCAGTACTTC. Its protein is CASSLDDRVGYEQYF. The chain links TRBV7-8 to TRBJ2-7; 7 nucleotides agree with TRBD1. Germline assignment: CDR1 SGHVS and CDR2 FQNEAQ. The V segment lost 5 bases and the J segment 3 bases; nucleotides outside the gene matches: 10. CDR3 length: 15 residues.

This chain connects TRBV4-2 to TRBJ2-5; D may be TRBD2 (5 bases). This CDR3 has 15 amino acids. Germline loops: CDR1 LGHNA, CDR2 YNFKEQ. Trimming removed 0 bases from V and 2 bases from J, with 10 bases in between. This CDR3 is CASSQEVRTQETQYF. The CDR3 coding sequence is TGTGCCAGCAGCCAAGAGGTCAGGACTCAAGAGACCCAGTACTTC.

The V call is TRBV12-3 or TRBV12-4, the J call TRBJ2-1, with TRBD2 matching over 10 bases. This CDR3 is 14 amino acids long. The trim removed 5 bases at V and 6 bases at J, leaving 4 bases unmatched. In nucleotides, the CDR3 is TGTGCCAGCAGTCAGCGGGAGGGCGTCAATGAGCAGTTCTTC. Its translation: CASSQREGVNEQFF.